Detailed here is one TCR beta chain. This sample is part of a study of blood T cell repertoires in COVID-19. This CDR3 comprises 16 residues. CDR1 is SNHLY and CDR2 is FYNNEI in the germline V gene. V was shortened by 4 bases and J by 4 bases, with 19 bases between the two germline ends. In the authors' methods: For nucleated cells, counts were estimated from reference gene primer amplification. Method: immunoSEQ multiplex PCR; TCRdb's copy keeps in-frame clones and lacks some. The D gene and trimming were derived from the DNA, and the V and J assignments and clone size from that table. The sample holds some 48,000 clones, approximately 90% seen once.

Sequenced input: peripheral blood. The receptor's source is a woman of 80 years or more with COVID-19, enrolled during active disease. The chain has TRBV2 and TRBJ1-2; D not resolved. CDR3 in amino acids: CASSGTSWAKTYGYTF. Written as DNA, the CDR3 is TGTGCCAGCAGTGGTACGTCCTGGGCCAAAACCTATGGCTACACCTTC.